The TCR beta chain under discussion was sequenced for a study of blood T cell repertoires in COVID-19. Study as a whole: Acute and convalescent COVID-19 specimens originated in the United States, Italy and Spain. In each case, the material was cDNA or gDNA derived from T cells, B-cell-depleted T cells, or PBMCs.

CDR1 MGHRA and CDR2 YSYEKL come from the germline V gene. V lost 1 base to trimming and J lost 6 bases, with 10 bases between them. The CDR3 runs 14 residues. In the authors' methods: The authors estimated nucleated cell counts from reference gene primer amplification. The protocol was immunoSEQ multiplex PCR, while the TCRdb copy is restricted to in-frame clones and leaves out a portion. Clonal size and the V and J genes are those of that table, whereas D and trimming came from the DNA. The sample shows about 50,000 clones, about 75% of them seen only once. V gene TRBV4-1 combines with J gene TRBJ1-5; the D gene is possibly TRBD1 (5 bases). The TCR originated in a man between 50 and 59 years old with active or convalescent COVID-19. Sequencing was done on a sample of peripheral blood. CDR3: CASSQGEGIQPQHF. DNA for the CDR3: TGCGCCAGCAGCCAAGGGGAGGGGATTCAGCCCCAGCATTTT.